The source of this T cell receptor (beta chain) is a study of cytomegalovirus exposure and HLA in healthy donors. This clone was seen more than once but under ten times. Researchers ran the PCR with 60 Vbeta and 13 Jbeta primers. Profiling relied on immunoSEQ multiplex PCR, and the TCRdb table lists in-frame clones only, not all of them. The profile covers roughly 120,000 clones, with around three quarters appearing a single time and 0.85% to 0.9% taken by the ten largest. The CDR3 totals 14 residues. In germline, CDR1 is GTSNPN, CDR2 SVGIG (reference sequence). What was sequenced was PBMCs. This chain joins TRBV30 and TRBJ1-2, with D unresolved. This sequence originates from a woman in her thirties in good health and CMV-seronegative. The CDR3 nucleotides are TGTGCGGCAAACGATGCTTTAGCTGGCTATGGCTACACCTTC. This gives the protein CAANDALAGYGYTF. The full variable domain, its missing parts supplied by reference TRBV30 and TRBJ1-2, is SQTIHQWPATLVQPVGSPLSLECTVEGTSNPNLYWYRQAAGRGLQLLFYSVGIGQISSEVPQNLSASRPQDRQFILSSKKLLLSDSGFYLCAANDALAGYGYTFGSGTRLTVV.